The sequence of this T cell receptor beta chain was determined in a study of blood T cell repertoires in COVID-19. The overall study: Nucleic acid was either cDNA or gDNA, and it came from T cells, B-cell-depleted T cells, or PBMCs.

Germline values: CDR1 MNHEY, CDR2 SVGEGT. This CDR3 spans 13 amino acids. V gave up 3 bases and J gave up 6 bases, with 12 bases separating them. In the original processing: Estimated nucleated cell counts came from reference gene primer amplification. Sequenced by immunoSEQ multiplex PCR; TCRdb stores in-frame clones only, minus some. The DNA was the basis for D and trimming; V, J and clone size are from that table. The sample lists a few hundred thousand clones; approximately 87% were seen once. Participant ages covered roughly 18 to 89 years across 25 or so US areas. The study assigned cohorts using participant-reported clinical history.

The receptor comes from a man aged 40-55 years in a cohort exposed to, infected with or recovered from COVID-19 (not recorded which). Sequenced input: PBMCs or T cells enriched from blood (not recorded which). V usage is TRBV6-2 or TRBV6-3 and J usage is TRBJ2-7, with D maybe TRBD1 (6 bases). CDR3 loop: CASSYPDRREQYF. CDR3 DNA: TGTGCCAGCAGTTATCCGGACAGACGCGAGCAGTACTTC.